This is a list of T cell receptor beta chains from one sample in a study of T cell responses to AZD1222 COVID-19 vaccine. Using immunoSEQ multiplex PCR, the repertoire was profiled, and TCRdb retains in-frame clones only, with some absent. The profile shows 96,000 or so clones, 85% to 90% of them singletons. This specimen was peripheral blood, taken on day 0 of AZD1222 vaccination. Receptors originate from an adult in good health. The CDR3 runs from the conserved cysteine through the conserved F or W. Each record gives: CDR3 length, V gene, clone size, J gene, D gene, CDR3 DNA, CDR3 protein. D genes are given only for firm matches. Clone size is stated in some rows and not others, as once, few, many or a class when expanded.

length: 15; V: TRBV7-2; size: once; J: TRBJ2-1; D: -; DNA: TGTGCCAGCAGCTTAGTCCAGCGCAACATCAATGAGCAGTTCTTC; CDR3: CASSLVQRNINEQFF
length: 15; V: TRBV6-1; size: -; J: TRBJ2-1; D: -; DNA: TGTGCCAGCAGTGAATTCCTCGGGACCCCCAACGAGCAGTTCTTC; CDR3: CASSEFLGTPNEQFF
length: 14; V: TRBV29-1; size: -; J: TRBJ2-2; D: TRBD2; DNA: TGCAGCGTGGTAGCGGGAGGAATCACCGGGGAGCTGTTTTTT; CDR3: CSVVAGGITGELFF
length: 12; V: TRBV30; size: -; J: TRBJ2-3; D: -; DNA: TGTGCCTGGACTTCGAACACAGATACGCAGTATTTT; CDR3: CAWTSNTDTQYF
length: 11; V: TRBV10-3; size: -; J: TRBJ2-1; D: -; DNA: TGTGCCGTACGGGGCGACAATGAGCAGTTCTTC; CDR3: CAVRGDNEQFF
length: 15; V: TRBV11-2; size: -; J: TRBJ2-5; D: -; DNA: TGTGCCAGCAGCCAGTGGGGTAGCGGCCAAGAGACCCAGTACTTC; CDR3: CASSQWGSGQETQYF
length: 14; V: TRBV2; size: once; J: TRBJ2-3; D: TRBD2; DNA: TGTGCCAGCAGTGGACTAGCTGACTACGATACGCAGTATTTT; CDR3: CASSGLADYDTQYF
length: 14; V: TRBV7-9; size: once; J: TRBJ2-2; D: -; DNA: TGTGCCAGCAGTCCACAGGGACCCACCGGGGAGCTGTTTTTT; CDR3: CASSPQGPTGELFF
length: 15; V: TRBV6-1; size: -; J: TRBJ1-2; D: -; DNA: TGTGCCAGCAGTGAAGGACAGGTGACTAACTATGGCTACACCTTC; CDR3: CASSEGQVTNYGYTF
length: 14; V: TRBV5-4; size: -; J: TRBJ2-7; D: -; DNA: TGTGCCAGCAGTTCCAAAAGGGATCCCTACGAGCAGTACTTC; CDR3: CASSSKRDPYEQYF
length: 11; V: TRBV28; size: -; J: TRBJ2-7; D: TRBD1; DNA: TGTGCCAGCAGTCAACAGGGGCCCCCCCGATTC; CDR3: CASSQQGPPRF
length: 15; V: TRBV5-1; size: once; J: TRBJ2-5; D: TRBD1; DNA: TGCGCCAGCCGCCCACCGGGACAGGGGACGGAGACCCAGTACTTC; CDR3: CASRPPGQGTETQYF
length: 15; V: TRBV7-9; size: -; J: TRBJ2-2; D: -; DNA: TGTGCCAGCACCCAAGGGTCAGGTTACACCGGGGAGCTGTTTTTT; CDR3: CASTQGSGYTGELFF
length: 16; V: TRBV5-1; size: -; J: TRBJ1-1; D: TRBD1; DNA: TGCGCCAGCAGCTTGCCGGGACAGGGACCAAACACTGAAGCTTTCTTT; CDR3: CASSLPGQGPNTEAFF
length: 15; V: TRBV6-2/TRBV6-3; size: few; J: TRBJ1-6; D: -; DNA: TGTGCCAGCAGTTACCCGACAGGAGGTGATTCACCCCTCCACTTT; CDR3: CASSYPTGGDSPLHF
length: 15; V: TRBV3-1/TRBV3-2; size: once; J: TRBJ2-1; D: -; DNA: TGTGCCAGCACCGAAACGGGCGGACCCTACAATGAGCAGTTCTTC; CDR3: CASTETGGPYNEQFF
length: 13; V: TRBV6-5; size: -; J: TRBJ1-2; D: TRBD1; DNA: TGTGCCAGCAGCTTCAGGGGGCGCCTCGGCTACACCTTC; CDR3: CASSFRGRLGYTF
length: 15; V: TRBV28; size: -; J: TRBJ1-5; D: -; DNA: TGTGCCAGCAGCTATGGACGTATAGACAATCAGCCCCAGCATTTT; CDR3: CASSYGRIDNQPQHF
length: 15; V: TRBV4-1; size: -; J: TRBJ2-5; D: TRBD1; DNA: TGCGCCAGCAGCCAAGTAACAGGGGGCGTTAAGACCCAGTACTTC; CDR3: CASSQVTGGVKTQYF
length: 13; V: TRBV6-5; size: once; J: TRBJ2-3; D: -; DNA: TGTGCCAGCAGACGCACGGGCACAGATACGCAGTATTTT; CDR3: CASRRTGTDTQYF
length: 15; V: TRBV7-3; size: -; J: TRBJ2-7; D: -; DNA: TGTGCCAGCAGCATCTCCGTGACGGGGGTCTACGAGCAGTACTTC; CDR3: CASSISVTGVYEQYF
length: 15; V: TRBV19; size: -; J: TRBJ2-2; D: TRBD1; DNA: TGTGCCAGTAGTCCTCGGACAGGGGCCAGCGGGGAGCTGTTTTTT; CDR3: CASSPRTGASGELFF
length: 11; V: TRBV28; size: -; J: TRBJ1-1; D: -; DNA: TGTGCCAGCAGTTCGAGCACTGAAGCTTTCTTT; CDR3: CASSSSTEAFF
length: 14; V: TRBV28; size: few; J: TRBJ1-5; D: -; DNA: TGTGCCAGCAGTTGGGGAAGGAGCAATCAGCCCCAGCATTTT; CDR3: CASSWGRSNQPQHF
length: 16; V: TRBV6-2/TRBV6-3; size: -; J: TRBJ1-4; D: TRBD1; DNA: TGTGCCAGCAGTTACGGGAAGACAGGGGGAGGTGAAAAACTGTTTTTT; CDR3: CASSYGKTGGGEKLFF
length: 14; V: TRBV24-1; size: -; J: TRBJ1-2; D: -; DNA: TGTGCCACCAGTGATCGCCTGGGAGGAAAAGGCTACACCTTC; CDR3: CATSDRLGGKGYTF
length: 15; V: TRBV19; size: -; J: TRBJ2-3; D: -; DNA: TGTGCCAGTCACGTCGGTAGCGGTAGCACAGATACGCAGTATTTT; CDR3: CASHVGSGSTDTQYF
length: 14; V: TRBV11-2; size: -; J: TRBJ2-5; D: -; DNA: TGTGCCAGCAGCTTAGAAGGCAGGGGTGAGACCCAGTACTTC; CDR3: CASSLEGRGETQYF
length: 14; V: TRBV24-1; size: -; J: TRBJ1-1; D: -; DNA: TGTGCCACCAGTGATACGGGACCGACAGTGGAAGCTTTCTTT; CDR3: CATSDTGPTVEAFF
length: 17; V: TRBV4-2; size: -; J: TRBJ2-7; D: TRBD2; DNA: TGTGCCAGCAGCCAAGAGGGCGGACTAGCGGGGACCTACGAGCAGTACTTC; CDR3: CASSQEGGLAGTYEQYF
length: 15; V: TRBV6-5; size: -; J: TRBJ1-1; D: -; DNA: TGTGCCAGCCCTACGAATCCTGCATTGAACACTGAAGCTTTCTTT; CDR3: CASPTNPALNTEAFF
length: 15; V: TRBV21-1; size: -; J: TRBJ1-5; D: -; DNA: TGTGCCAGCAGCCTAGGGGGGGATAGCAATCAGCCCCAGCATTTT; CDR3: CASSLGGDSNQPQHF
length: 15; V: TRBV9; size: -; J: TRBJ1-4; D: TRBD1; DNA: TGTGCCAGCAGCTTTAGGACAGGGCACGATGAAAAACTGTTTTTT; CDR3: CASSFRTGHDEKLFF
length: 12; V: TRBV12-3/TRBV12-4; size: -; J: TRBJ2-1; D: -; DNA: TGTGCCAGCAGTTTACGAGCCAGCACGCAGTTCTTC; CDR3: CASSLRASTQFF
length: 12; V: TRBV7-3; size: -; J: TRBJ2-3; D: -; DNA: TGTGCCAGCAGCTTCCTCGGGGATACGCAGTATTTT; CDR3: CASSFLGDTQYF
length: 16; V: TRBV7-8; size: -; J: TRBJ2-7; D: -; DNA: TGTGCCAGCAGCCCTTGGGTTGGGACCGCGATGAACGAGCAGTACTTC; CDR3: CASSPWVGTAMNEQYF
length: 15; V: TRBV15; size: -; J: TRBJ2-7; D: TRBD1; DNA: TGTGCCACCAGCAGACACCCCGGGACAGGGGCCGAGCAGTACTTC; CDR3: CATSRHPGTGAEQYF
length: 15; V: TRBV7-3; size: few; J: TRBJ1-6; D: TRBD1; DNA: TGTGCCAGCAGCTCGACAGGGGCAAGGAATTCACCCCTCCACTTT; CDR3: CASSSTGARNSPLHF
length: 12; V: TRBV19; size: -; J: TRBJ2-7; D: -; DNA: TGTGCCAGTAGTATCGACAGGATCGAGCAGTACTTC; CDR3: CASSIDRIEQYF
length: 14; V: TRBV18; size: -; J: TRBJ2-7; D: TRBD1; DNA: TGTGCCAGCTCACCAATCGACGGGACAGCGGAGCAGTACTTC; CDR3: CASSPIDGTAEQYF
length: 17; V: TRBV6-2/TRBV6-3; size: -; J: TRBJ2-1; D: TRBD2; DNA: TGTGCCAGCAGTTATACTTCAGGGCGGGAGGCCTACAATGAGCAGTTCTTC; CDR3: CASSYTSGREAYNEQFF
length: 13; V: TRBV6-5; size: -; J: TRBJ2-7; D: -; DNA: TGTGCCAGCAGGCGGGGCACTCGGGACGAGCAGTACTTC; CDR3: CASRRGTRDEQYF
length: 14; V: TRBV6-5; size: -; J: TRBJ1-6; D: -; DNA: TGTGCCAGCATGCAGGGGTACTATAATTCACCCCTCCACTTT; CDR3: CASMQGYYNSPLHF
length: 16; V: TRBV2; size: -; J: TRBJ2-1; D: TRBD2; DNA: TGTGCCAGCAGTGGGGGTGAAGCGGGAGGACGGTATGAGCAGTTCTTC; CDR3: CASSGGEAGGRYEQFF
length: 11; V: TRBV25-1; size: few; J: TRBJ2-3; D: -; DNA: TGTGCCAGCAGTGGTTGGGATACGCAGTATTTT; CDR3: CASSGWDTQYF